Detailed here is one T cell receptor beta chain. The CDR3 has 12 residues. Per germline, CDR1 SGHAT and CDR2 FQDESV (reference sequence). The V end was cut by 8 bases, the J end by 1 base, with 8 bases between. Generated by immunoSEQ multiplex PCR, the TCRdb table keeps only in-frame clones and is missing some. Among about 310,000 clones listed, nearly 90% were seen once. In terms of age and location, participants ranged from roughly 18 to 90 years and lived in about two dozen US areas. Participants' reported clinical history set cohort assignment. These data come from a study of blood T cell repertoires in COVID-19. Study-level information: From the United States, Italy and Spain came samples of acute and convalescent COVID-19.

The sample was PBMCs or T cells enriched from blood (not recorded which). V is TRBV11-1 and J is TRBJ1-2; TRBD1 is a possible D gene (5 bases). The sequence came from a woman between 18 and 30 years old with acute COVID-19. This CDR3 is CASYDSNYGYTF. The CDR3 DNA is TGTGCCAGCTACGACAGTAACTATGGCTACACCTTC.